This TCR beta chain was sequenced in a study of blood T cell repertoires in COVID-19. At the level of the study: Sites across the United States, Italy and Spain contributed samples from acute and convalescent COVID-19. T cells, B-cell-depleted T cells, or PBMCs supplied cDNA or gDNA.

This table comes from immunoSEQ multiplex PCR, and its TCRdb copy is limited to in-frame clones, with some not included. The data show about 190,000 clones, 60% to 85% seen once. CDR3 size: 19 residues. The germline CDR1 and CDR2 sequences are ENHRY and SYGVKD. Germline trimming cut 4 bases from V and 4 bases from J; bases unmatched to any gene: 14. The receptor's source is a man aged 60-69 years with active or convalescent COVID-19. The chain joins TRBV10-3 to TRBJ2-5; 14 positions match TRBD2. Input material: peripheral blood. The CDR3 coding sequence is TGTGCCATCAGTGGCCAGCGCCCGAGGACTAGCGGGAGGCTAGAGACCCAGTACTTC. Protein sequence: CAISGQRPRTSGRLETQYF.